The 18 T cell receptor beta chains listed next were all sequenced from one sample in a study of blood T cell repertoires in COVID-19. The protocol was immunoSEQ multiplex PCR, while the TCRdb copy is restricted to in-frame clones and leaves out a portion. The sample contains roughly 120,000 clones, over 70% of which appear only once. Sequencing was carried out using peripheral blood. These receptors were obtained from a woman between 65 and 79 years old with acute or convalescent COVID-19.

The chain recombines TRBV3-1 (or the pseudogene TRBV3-2) with TRBJ2-2; perhaps TRBD2 as D (5 bases). The V end was cut by 6 bases, the J end by 7 bases, with 12 bases between. CDR1 is LGHDT, CDR2 YNNKEL, per germline (reference sequence). The CDR3 spans 13 residues. In DNA, the CDR3 is TGTGCCAGCAGGGAGGAGCGGATCGGGGAGCTGTTTTTT. Translated, it gives CASREERIGELFF.

This clone was seen only once. The chain employs TRBV24-1 and TRBJ2-7; maybe TRBD1 (6 bases). The V gene's germline CDR1 is KGHDR and CDR2 SFDVKD. The CDR3 is 15 amino acids. With 7 bases removed from V and 4 bases from J, the gap between germline ends came to 19 bases. The CDR3 DNA follows: TGTGCCACCAGCCACAGGGAAAAGGCGACTTACGAGCAGTACTTC. It encodes CATSHREKATYEQYF.

The chain carries TRBV11-2 and TRBJ1-2; weak D call: TRBD1 (5 bases). Germline V lookup: CDR1 SGHAT, CDR2 FQNNGV. The CDR3 is made up of 16 amino acids. Trimming took 2 bases from V and 1 from J, leaving 14 bases between them. CDR3 in amino acids: CASSLSTGDLNYGYTF. CDR3 coding DNA: TGTGCCAGCAGCTTATCCACGGGGGACCTTAACTATGGCTACACCTTC.

V usage is TRBV24-1 and J usage is TRBJ2-7; a weak D match, TRBD1 (6 bases). Germline V CDR1 and CDR2: KGHDR, SFDVKD. This CDR3 region has 14 residues. Trimming stripped 3 bases from V and 6 bases from J, with 14 bases between. CDR3 region: CATSDGQFESEQYF. The CDR3 DNA sequence: TGTGCCACCAGTGATGGACAGTTTGAGTCCGAGCAGTACTTC.

This chain connects TRBV18 to TRBJ2-7; TRBD1 is a possible D gene (5 bases). The CDR3 has 14 residues. V shed 3 bases and J shed 6 bases, with 15 bases lying between them. CDR1 is KGHSH and CDR2 is LQKENI in the germline V gene. CDR3 loop: CASSPQGAGAEQYF. The DNA of the CDR3 is TGTGCCAGCTCACCGCAGGGTGCTGGGGCCGAGCAGTACTTC.

The chain has TRBV2 and TRBJ2-3, with D possibly matching TRBD1 (6 bases). V gave up 7 bases and J gave up 2 bases, with 13 bases separating them. This CDR3 has 14 residues. The germline V gene has CDR1 SNHLY and CDR2 FYNNEI. The CDR3: CASTRDTYTDTQYF. In nucleotides, the CDR3 is TGTGCCAGCACCCGGGACACTTACACAGATACGCAGTATTTT.

This rearrangement joins TRBV6-5 to TRBJ2-7; 14 bases agree with TRBD2. The junction had 2 bases not matched to a gene; V was cut back by 2 bases and J by 2 bases. The CDR3 extends over 16 amino acids. Germline loops: CDR1 MNHEY, CDR2 SVGAGI. The CDR3 sequence is CASSYPGLAGAYEQYF. CDR3 DNA: TGTGCCAGCAGTTACCCGGGACTAGCGGGGGCCTACGAGCAGTACTTC.

The chain employs TRBV30 and TRBJ2-5; 10 nucleotides match TRBD2. This CDR3 region has 15 residues. Germline-derived CDR1 and CDR2 are GTSNPN and SVGIG (reference sequence). V lost 2 bases and J lost 5; bases outside the gene matches: 8. The DNA of the CDR3 is TGTGCCTGGAGTCCGAGCGGGGGGGCCCAGGAGACCCAGTACTTC. Translated: CAWSPSGGAQETQYF.

V usage is TRBV5-1 and J usage is TRBJ2-2; 10 bases align to TRBD2. The V and J ends lost 1 base and 4 bases, in that order; junction bases with no gene match: 4. The CDR3 sequence is 16 residues long. Germline V CDR1 and CDR2: SGHRS, YFSETQ. The CDR3 bases are TGCGCCAGCAGCTTGAATATAGCGGGGGGCACCGGGGAGCTGTTTTTT. Protein product: CASSLNIAGGTGELFF.

This chain joins TRBV5-4 and TRBJ1-6, with D unresolved. Germline CDR1 SGHNT, CDR2 YYREEE (reference sequence). The CDR3 is made up of 16 amino acids. The V and J ends lost 4 bases and 3 bases respectively, with 14 bases between them. The CDR3 coding sequence is TGTGCCAGCAGCGTTGGAGCGAGAATCTATAATTCACCCCTCCACTTT. This sequence encodes CASSVGARIYNSPLHF.

The chain recombines TRBV5-4 with TRBJ2-3; tentatively, D is TRBD1 (6 bases). The CDR3 has 15 amino acids. Germline CDR1 is SGHNT and CDR2 is YYREEE (reference sequence). V was clipped by 1 base and J by 2 bases, with 11 bases between them. CDR3 bases: TGTGCCAGCAGCTTGCCCGACAGGTACACAGATACGCAGTATTTT. Encoded protein: CASSLPDRYTDTQYF.

The DNA of the CDR3 is TGTGCCAGCAGTCCCCCTTTTAGCGGGGGGGAGCAGACCCAGTACTTC. Translating gives CASSPPFSGGEQTQYF. The chain is built from TRBV28 and TRBJ2-5; 11 bases map to TRBD2. V gave up 5 bases and J gave up 6 bases; unmatched junction bases: 11. This CDR3 has 16 amino acids. Germline V gene sequence: CDR1 MDHEN, CDR2 SYDVKM.

This clone was observed once. This sequence joins TRBV19 and TRBJ1-1, with TRBD1 as a possible D gene (6 bases). The germline CDR1 and CDR2 sequences are LNHDA and SQIVND (reference sequence). CDR3 length: 15 residues. Between the trimmed V and J ends, which lost 1 base and 2 bases, there was a span of 11 bases. The CDR3 DNA reads TGTGCCAGTAGTATAGTCGGGACACCCAACACTGAAGCTTTCTTT. Translating gives CASSIVGTPNTEAFF.

This rearrangement joins TRBV11-2 to TRBJ2-3; TRBD2 agrees at 10 bases. The CDR3 sequence is 18 residues long. Trimming took 0 bases from V and 5 from J; bases not matched to a gene: 11. Germline-derived CDR1 and CDR2 are SGHAT and FQNNGV. CDR3 sequence reads: CASSLDRRAGGRGDTQYF. CDR3 nucleotides: TGTGCCAGCAGCTTAGATCGGCGAGCGGGGGGGCGAGGAGATACGCAGTATTTT. The variable domain in full, with the rest retrieved from reference TRBV11-2 and TRBJ2-3, is EAGVAQSPRYKIIEKRQSVAFWCNPISGHATLYWYQQILGQGPKLLIQFQNNGVVDDSQLPKDRFSAERLKGVDSTLKIQPAKLEDSAVYLCASSLDRRAGGRGDTQYFGPGTRLTVL.

The rearrangement joins TRBV19 to TRBJ1-4; 7 bases are a match to TRBD1. The ends lost 6 bases at V and 5 bases at J; junction bases unmatched: 6. Per the germline V gene, CDR1 is LNHDA and CDR2 is SQIVND (reference sequence). CDR3 length equals 14 residues. DNA for the CDR3: TGTGCCAGTAGCGCAGGGGGTTGGAATGAAAAACTGTTTTTT. It encodes CASSAGGWNEKLFF.

The chain links TRBV2 to TRBJ1-5; 7 bases match TRBD1. Looked up from germline, CDR1 is SNHLY and CDR2 is FYNNEI. The CDR3 spans 14 residues. After removal of 4 bases from V and 3 bases from J, the junction contained 3 bases not matched to a gene. This CDR3 reads CASSGTGYNQPQHF. As DNA, the CDR3 is TGTGCCAGCAGTGGGACAGGTTACAATCAGCCCCAGCATTTT.

The chain is built from TRBV5-4 and TRBJ2-1; 9 bases are a match to TRBD2. The CDR3 has 18 residues. The V gene's germline CDR1 is SGHNT and CDR2 YYREEE (reference sequence). Trimming removed 0 bases from V and 4 bases from J; junction bases left unmatched: 11. The CDR3 is CASSLGGASGTRYNEQFF. The CDR3 DNA sequence: TGTGCCAGCAGCTTGGGAGGGGCTAGCGGGACCAGGTACAATGAGCAGTTCTTC.

The J gene is TRBJ2-7, the V gene TRBV6-5, with a weak D call TRBD1 (6 bases). The ends were cut back, 4 bases at V and 3 bases at J, with 16 bases in the middle. CDR3 length equals 15 residues. CDR1 MNHEY and CDR2 SVGAGI come from the germline V gene. The chain's CDR3 is CASSLNRDVGYEQYF. CDR3 bases: TGTGCCAGCAGTTTAAACAGGGATGTGGGCTACGAGCAGTACTTC.